The 17 T cell receptor beta chains below were found in one sample sequenced in a study of tumor-infiltrating lymphocytes in primary liver carcinoma (TCRdb year 2017). Instrument used: Illumina HiSeq 2500. Starting from 500 to 650 ng total RNA, TCRbeta-specific cDNA was produced by reverse transcription with a constant-region primer and ProtoScript II reverse transcriptase. TCRbeta libraries were built with three nested multiplex PCR rounds, a slightly modified ARM-PCR procedure. Multiplex TRBV1-TRBV30 forward primers and a Cbeta reverse primer were used in the first two PCR rounds, each of which was run for approximately 11 cycles. The raw public reads went through TCRdb reprocessing: fastp at Q25, MiXCR clone calling, in-frame beta chains kept. For every CDR3 protein sequence, its rows merge into one entry that carries the most common genes and DNA. This sample comprises tens of thousands of distinct CDR3 sequences, about three quarters of them detected only once. The ten largest clones take up 15% to 20% of the sample.

Without any cell sorting, total RNA and DNA were co-extracted from roughly 18-30 mg of bulk tissue using the AllPrep DNA/RNA mini kit. The material sequenced was liver tumor tissue from sampling region 2. This specimen's cell subset or site label, per the study, means: tumor region T2, inferior pole. The receptors derive from a man between 40 and 49 years old with primary liver carcinoma and hepatitis B virus infection.

This clonotype was seen repeatedly, ten times or more. The V call is TRBV28, the J call TRBJ2-1, with D perhaps TRBD1 or TRBD2 (5 bases each). Germline CDR1 reads MDHEN; CDR2 reads SYDVKM. The length of the CDR3 is 16 residues. Trimming shortened V by 4 bases and J by 9 bases, and 22 bases separated the two germline ends. As DNA, the CDR3 is TGTGCCAGCAGTTCCCCACTGGGGGTTGAGGGAAGTGAGCAGTTCTTC. Translation gives CASSSPLGVEGSEQFF.

Concerning this clonotype: A read error may produce the germline difference seen at one junction end. The chain combines TRBV6-5 with TRBJ1-5, with D tentatively TRBD1 (6 bases). Germline V gives CDR1 MNHEY, CDR2 SVGAGI. The CDR3 spans 17 residues. CDR3 amino acids: CASSPRTEVISNQSQHF. CDR3 coding DNA: TGTGCCAGCAGCCCCCGGACAGAGGTGATTAGCAATCAGTCCCAGCATTTT.

This rearrangement joins TRBV19 to TRBJ1-5; no reliable D call. The CDR3 consists of 15 residues. V was trimmed by 5 bases and J by 9 bases, leaving 20 bases between them. The germline V gene encodes CDR1 LNHDA and CDR2 SQIVND (reference sequence). The CDR3 region is CASSVGSRALGPQHF. The CDR3 coding sequence is TGTGCCAGTAGTGTGGGGTCACGGGCCCTCGGGCCCCAGCATTTT.

This clonotype was detected ten times or more. A read error is likely, as this CDR3 ends without the conserved phenylalanine or tryptophan. No DNA is shown, since the ends of the CDR3 on it are uncertain; the CDR3 is the one TCRdb lists. The CDR3 is CASSLGDRGNSEYL. The rearrangement joins TRBV5-1 to TRBJ2-4; no DNA check was done on the table's D call, TRBD1. The CDR3 totals 14 residues, both ends included. Germline CDR1 reads SGHRS; CDR2 reads YFSETQ.

On this clonotype: Relative to the germline gene, one junction end is altered; a read error may explain this. The gene calls are TRBV5-4 and TRBJ2-3; D may be TRBD1 (5 bases). The CDR3 loop spans 13 amino acids. Germline values: CDR1 SGHNT, CDR2 YYREEE (reference sequence). This chain's CDR3 is CASSSRQTDTPYF. CDR3 sequence (DNA): TGTGCCAGCAGCTCCCGACAGACAGATACGCCGTATTTT. Looking up the rest from reference TRBV5-4 and TRBJ2-3 gives the full variable domain: ETGVTQSPTHLIKTRGQQVTLRCSSQSGHNTVSWYQQALGQGPQFIFQYYREEENGRGNFPPRFSGLQFPNYSSELNVNALELDDSALYLCASSSRQTDTPYFGPGTRLTVL.

Comment on this clonotype: A much larger clone differs from this one at a single base, so this may be a read error. The chain combines TRBV12-3 or TRBV12-4 with TRBJ2-3, with TRBD2 as a possible D gene (6 bases). This CDR3 has 14 residues. The CDR3 is CASSPGTGLDTPYF. DNA of the CDR3: TGTGCCAGCAGTCCCGGGACTGGGCTAGATACGCCGTATTTT.

J is TRBJ2-2 and V is TRBV19; tentative D call: TRBD2 (6 bases). The V end was cut by 6 bases, the J end by 3 bases, with 14 bases between. In germline, CDR1 is LNHDA, CDR2 SQIVND (reference sequence). The CDR3 covers 15 residues. The DNA of the CDR3 is TGTGCCAGTAGCGCACCCGGGACTCACACCGGGGAGCTGTTTTTT. It is translated as CASSAPGTHTGELFF.

The rearrangement links TRBV14 to TRBJ2-7; either TRBD1 or TRBD2 may supply D (5 bases each). CDR1 and CDR2 from the germline V gene are SGHDN and FVKESK. The CDR3 runs 15 residues. Trimming stripped 6 bases from V and 4 bases from J, with 19 bases between. The CDR3 DNA reads TGTGCCAGCAGTCCCTCGGGACGGAGACTATACGAGCAGTACTTC. It is translated as CASSPSGRRLYEQYF.

On this clonotype itself: Mismatch with germline at one junction end may stem from a read error. The V call is TRBV6-1, the J call TRBJ2-1; 9 nucleotides agree with TRBD2. The CDR3 extends over 15 amino acids. Germline loops: CDR1 MNHNS, CDR2 SASEGT. CDR3 amino acids: CASCEEAGGYNEQSF. The CDR3 DNA reads TGTGCTAGCTGTGAAGAAGCGGGAGGATACAATGAGCAGTCCTTC.

The V call is TRBV11-2, the J call TRBJ2-1; 7 bases are shared with TRBD2. The CDR3 has 15 amino acids. Germline lookup yields CDR1 SGHAT and CDR2 FQNNGV. The CDR3 DNA is TGTGTCAGTAGTTTTAGCGGGCCACTCGACAATGAGCAGTTCTTC. Translating it yields CVSSFSGPLDNEQFF.

The chain couples TRBV4-3 to TRBJ2-1; D perhaps matches TRBD1 (5 bases). Trimming removed 6 bases at V and 15 bases at J, with 30 bases between. This CDR3 is 16 amino acids long. Germline loops: CDR1 LGHNA, CDR2 YSLEER. As DNA, the CDR3 is TGCGCCAGCAGTCAATTCCCCCCCCCGGCGGACAATGAGTCGTTCTTC. As protein: CASSQFPPPADNESFF.

Note on this clonotype: Mismatch with germline at one junction end may stem from a read error. The V and J genes are TRBV5-1 and TRBJ2-2, with D perhaps TRBD1 or TRBD2 (6 bases each). The germline V gene has CDR1 SGHRS and CDR2 YFSETQ. The CDR3 runs 15 residues. For the CDR3, the DNA is TGCGCCAGCAGCGGAACGGGGGCGAACACCGGGGAGCTGTTATTT. This encodes CASSGTGANTGELLF. The full variable domain, completed using reference TRBV5-1 and TRBJ2-2, is KAGVTQTPRYLIKTRGQQVTLSCSPISGHRSVSWYQQTPGQGLQFLFEYFSETQRNKGNFPGRFSGRQFSNSRSEMNVSTLELGDSALYLCASSGTGANTGELLFGEGSRLTVL.

This clonotype was observed a few times. This may be a read error, as it is one base from a much larger clone. V gene TRBV5-1 combines with J gene TRBJ2-5; D is unclear. The CDR3 is 13 amino acids. Per germline, CDR1 SGHRS and CDR2 YFSETQ. V dropped 1 base and J dropped 4 bases, with 8 bases sitting between them. The CDR3 sequence: CASSLFRAETQYF. The CDR3 region has the DNA TGCGCCAGCAGCTTGTTCCGGGCAGAGACCCAGTACTTC.

The rearrangement uses TRBV5-1 and TRBJ2-5; TRBD2 aligns across 7 bases. The CDR3 runs 16 residues. Germline loops: CDR1 SGHRS, CDR2 YFSETQ. V trimming: 4 bases; J trimming: 2 bases; junction bases outside the gene matches: 11. The CDR3 loop is CASSPGLVGGQETQYF. The CDR3 coding sequence is TGCGCCAGCAGCCCCGGACTAGTGGGAGGACAAGAGACCCAGTACTTC.

This clonotype came up once. The chain couples TRBV5-5 to TRBJ1-2; D not resolved. The CDR3 is 12 residues long. Trimming removed 6 bases from V and 9 bases from J, with 15 bases in between. CDR1 is SGHKS and CDR2 is YYEKEE in the germline V gene (reference sequence). CDR3 DNA sequence: TGTGCCAGCAACCTGGACCTCTGGAGCTACACCTTC. Translated, it gives CASNLDLWSYTF.

In regard to this clonotype: One end of the junction varies from germline; a read error may be responsible. The chain is built from TRBV6-2 or TRBV6-3 and TRBJ2-1; D is uncertain. CDR1 and CDR2 from the germline V gene are MNHEY and SVGEGT. The CDR3 runs to 13 residues. CDR3 nucleotides: TGTACCAGCAGTTACTCGGATGGCAATGAGCGGTTCTTC. Amino acids: CTSSYSDGNERFF.

Turning to this clonotype: One end of the junction varies from germline; a read error may be responsible. The V call is TRBV28, the J call TRBJ1-3; D not certain. Germline CDR1 and CDR2: MDHEN and SYDVKM. The CDR3 covers 12 residues. CDR3 in amino acids: CDSSSHGNTIYF. Here the CDR3 DNA reads TGTGACAGCAGTTCGCATGGAAACACCATATATTTT. The full variable domain, in which reference TRBV28 and TRBJ1-3 provide the parts outside the CDR3, is DVKVTQSSRYLVKRTGEKVFLECVQDMDHENMFWYRQDPGLGLRLIYFSYDVKMKEKGDIPEGYSVSREKKERFSLILESASTNQTSMYLCDSSSHGNTIYFGEGSWLTVV.